The present T cell receptor (beta chain) was sequenced within a study of blood T cell repertoires in COVID-19. Study details: Italy, Spain and the United States were the sources of the convalescent and acute COVID-19 samples. The analysed material was cDNA or gDNA that came from T cells, B-cell-depleted T cells, or PBMCs.

Patients from Seattle were sampled longitudinally, starting during active infection. J gave up 4 bases and V 3 bases, and 7 bases lay outside the gene matches. CDR1 and CDR2 from the germline V gene are KGHSH and LQKENI. The length of the CDR3 is 15 residues. Notes on this clone: Other DNA sequences in this specimen translate into the identical CDR3.

Method: immunoSEQ multiplex PCR; TCRdb's copy keeps in-frame clones and lacks some. The data hold approximately 300,000 clones, with approximately 84% observed a single time. Sequencing was carried out using peripheral blood. This sequence joins TRBV18 and TRBJ2-3; 7 bases agree with TRBD2. This sequence was found in a person aged 65-85 years with COVID-19, enrolled during active disease. CDR3 nucleotides: TGTGCCAGCTCACCCGGCGGGAGAGGGGCAGATACGCAGTATTTT. Translating it yields CASSPGGRGADTQYF.